This TCR beta chain was recovered during a study of blood T cell repertoires in COVID-19. V was shortened by 0 bases and J by 1 base, with 11 bases between the two germline ends. The CDR3 totals 15 residues. Germline V gene data show CDR1 as SGHRS and CDR2 as YFSETQ. In this sample, this clone turned up once. The method was immunoSEQ multiplex PCR; TCRdb's version includes in-frame clones alone and lacks a portion of them. In the table there are about 210,000 clones, 80% to 90% of which are singletons. The chain combines TRBV5-1 with TRBJ2-7; D may be TRBD1 (5 bases). This TCR was sampled from a man aged 45-65 years with active or convalescent COVID-19. The sample taken for sequencing was peripheral blood. The CDR3 is CASSLGQGLSYEQYF. In nucleotides, the CDR3 is TGCGCCAGCAGCTTGGGGCAGGGCTTATCCTACGAGCAGTACTTC.